What follows are 24 T cell receptor beta chains derived from one specimen sequenced in a study of radiotherapy plus CTLA-4 blockade in lung cancer. TCRdb keeps only in-frame clones here, not all; method: immunoSEQ multiplex PCR. This table holds 60,000 to 75,000 clones, 65% to 85% found once. The sample here was peripheral blood, taken from a patient treated with radiotherapy plus ipilimumab. The source is a human donor with non-small cell lung cancer whose response to radiotherapy plus ipilimumab could not be evaluated. Some clones in this sample may be carry-over from other donors' samples.

V and J are TRBV19 and TRBJ1-3; D gene uncertain. The V and J ends lost 5 bases and 4 bases respectively, with 15 bases between them. Germline V gene data show CDR1 as LNHDA and CDR2 as SQIVND (reference sequence). CDR3 length: 15 residues. As DNA, the CDR3 is TGTGCCAGTAGTCGGTCGGTCGCTGTGGGAAACACCATATATTTT. Translated: CASSRSVAVGNTIYF. Full variable domain (missing parts from reference TRBV19 and TRBJ1-3): DGGITQSPKYLFRKEGQNVTLSCEQNLNHDAMYWYRQDPGQGLRLIYYSQIVNDFQKGDIAEGYSVSREKKESFPLTVTSAQKNPTAFYLCASSRSVAVGNTIYFGEGSWLTVV.

The chain combines TRBV7-2 with TRBJ2-7; D gene unclear. The V gene lost 5 bases and the J gene lost 3 bases, with 14 bases spanning the gap. Per germline, CDR1 SGHTA and CDR2 FQGNSA. The CDR3 has 14 amino acids. In nucleotides, the CDR3 is TGTGCCAGCAGCAGGCCCCCTAGAGTCTACGAGCAGTACTTC. Translated: CASSRPPRVYEQYF.

This clone came up once. V and J are TRBV5-8 and TRBJ2-1; 8 positions match TRBD2. Germline assignment: CDR1 SGHTS and CDR2 YDEGEE. Losses at the gene ends were 7 bases for V and 10 bases for J; bases not matched to a gene: 22. The CDR3 is 17 residues long. Here the CDR3 DNA reads TGTGCCAGCCCTTCCCCCTCTACTAGCGGTGCTTCGGGGGAGCAGTTCTTC. Its protein product is CASPSPSTSGASGEQFF.

V gene TRBV7-2 combines with J gene TRBJ2-7; D possibly corresponds to TRBD1 (6 bases). This CDR3 region has 14 residues. V lost 5 bases to trimming and J lost 0 bases, with 11 bases between them. In germline, CDR1 is SGHTA, CDR2 FQGNSA. CDR3 loop: CASSLRQDSYEQYF. CDR3 nucleotides: TGTGCCAGCAGCCTCCGACAGGACTCCTACGAGCAGTACTTC.

The V and J genes are TRBV7-2 and TRBJ1-6; TRBD1 agrees at 9 bases. Germline trimming cut 4 bases from V and 2 bases from J; bases unmatched to any gene: 3. CDR1 and CDR2 from the germline V gene are SGHTA and FQGNSA. This CDR3 has 16 amino acids. CDR3 amino acids: CASSSGQGTYNSPLHF. CDR3 bases: TGTGCCAGCAGCTCCGGACAGGGGACCTATAATTCACCCCTCCACTTT.

V usage is TRBV18 and J usage is TRBJ2-5; the D gene is possibly TRBD1 (5 bases). CDR1 is KGHSH, CDR2 LQKENI, per germline. The CDR3 runs to 15 residues. Trimming removed 2 bases at V and 11 bases at J, with 21 bases between. CDR3 loop: CASSPRQGAGLEQYF. As DNA, the CDR3 is TGTGCCAGCTCACCAAGGCAAGGGGCAGGATTGGAGCAGTACTTC.

The V and J genes are TRBV4-2 and TRBJ1-2, with TRBD1 identical over 10 bases. This CDR3 comprises 15 residues. V lost 4 bases to trimming and J lost 2 bases; unmatched junction nucleotides: 4. Germline V gene sequence: CDR1 LGHNA, CDR2 YNFKEQ. CDR3 residues: CASSPGTGDNYGYTF. As DNA, the CDR3 is TGTGCCAGCAGCCCGGGGACAGGGGACAACTATGGCTACACCTTC.

The chain employs TRBV27 and TRBJ1-5; D ambiguous. V lost 3 bases and J lost 7, with 13 bases in between. CDR1 and CDR2 (germline): MNHEY, SMNVEV (reference sequence). The CDR3 length is 14 residues. The CDR3 reads CASSLGRVRQPQHF. Written as DNA, the CDR3 is TGTGCCAGCAGTTTGGGGAGGGTTCGCCAGCCCCAGCATTTT.

The chain has TRBV5-4 and TRBJ2-7, with TRBD1 identical over 7 bases. Germline-derived CDR1 and CDR2 are SGHNT and YYREEE (reference sequence). With 4 bases clipped from V and 7 bases from J, the junction kept 11 bases outside the gene matches. The CDR3 runs to 14 residues. CDR3 in amino acids: CASSNVDRVGEQYF. The DNA for the CDR3 is TGTGCCAGCAGCAACGTCGACAGGGTTGGAGAGCAGTACTTC.

The chain carries TRBV19 and TRBJ2-5; TRBD2 is a possible D gene (6 bases). The V and J ends lost 8 bases and 4 bases respectively, with 14 bases between them. Germline loops: CDR1 LNHDA, CDR2 SQIVND (reference sequence). The CDR3 covers 13 residues. The CDR3 sequence: CASAGSLVETQYF. Here the CDR3 DNA reads TGTGCCAGTGCCGGGAGTCTAGTAGAGACCCAGTACTTC.

V and J are TRBV6-5 and TRBJ1-1; TRBD1 might be the D (5 bases). CDR3 length: 14 amino acids. The germline CDR1 and CDR2 sequences are MNHEY and SVGAGI. V was cut by 4 bases and J by 0 bases, with 9 bases left in between. The CDR3 loop reads CASSFAGVNTEAFF. The DNA for the CDR3 is TGTGCCAGCAGTTTTGCGGGGGTGAACACTGAAGCTTTCTTT.

The chain joins TRBV5-5 to TRBJ2-7, with unresolved D. In germline, CDR1 is SGHKS, CDR2 YYEKEE (reference sequence). The CDR3 contains 15 residues. V gave up 6 bases and J gave up 6 bases, with 22 bases separating them. The CDR3 is CASNAKTSLRVEQYF. CDR3 coding DNA: TGTGCCAGCAACGCGAAAACGTCGCTCCGGGTCGAGCAGTACTTC.

This sequence joins TRBV11-2 and TRBJ2-7; D is unclear. The V end lost 1 base, the J end lost 7 bases, and 11 bases lay between the germline ends. In germline, CDR1 is SGHAT, CDR2 FQNNGV. There are 13 residues in the CDR3. CDR3 protein: CASSLVRVGEQYF. The DNA of the CDR3 is TGTGCCAGCAGCTTAGTACGGGTTGGAGAGCAGTACTTC.

V gene TRBV29-1 combines with J gene TRBJ1-1; D is possibly TRBD1 (5 bases). The CDR3 is made up of 14 amino acids. Germline assignment: CDR1 SQVTM and CDR2 ANQGSEA. Trimming cost V 4 bases and J 6 bases, with 18 bases left between them. CDR3 sequence: CSVAPAGGLPEAFF. The CDR3 coding sequence is TGCAGCGTTGCCCCGGCGGGGGGGTTGCCTGAAGCTTTCTTT.

This clone turned up a few times. The J gene is TRBJ2-1, the V gene TRBV28; a possible D gene is TRBD2 (5 bases). In germline, CDR1 is MDHEN, CDR2 SYDVKM. The CDR3 contains 16 residues. Trimming took 5 bases from V and 6 from J, leaving 20 bases between them. CDR3 in amino acids: CASSPPPGSPGNEQFF. The CDR3 nucleotides are TGTGCCAGCAGTCCTCCCCCGGGGTCTCCGGGCAATGAGCAGTTCTTC.

The chain joins TRBV7-9 to TRBJ2-4, with D perhaps TRBD1 (6 bases). This CDR3 region has 15 residues. Germline V gives CDR1 SEHNR, CDR2 FQNEAQ (reference sequence). V was cut by 5 bases and J by 0 bases, with 11 bases left in between. The CDR3 protein is CASSPDSLAKNIQYF. The DNA of the CDR3 is TGTGCCAGCAGCCCGGACAGCCTAGCCAAAAACATTCAGTACTTC.

The chain combines TRBV18 with TRBJ2-7; a weak D match, TRBD1 (5 bases). The CDR3 consists of 14 residues. CDR1 and CDR2 from the germline V gene are KGHSH and LQKENI. V was cut by 0 bases and J by 3 bases, with 9 bases left in between. In DNA, the CDR3 is TGTGCCAGCTCACCACCGTCAGGGCTCTACGAGCAGTACTTC. Its protein product is CASSPPSGLYEQYF.

This clone was found many times. The J gene is TRBJ1-1, the V gene TRBV11-3; no firm D call. Germline lookup yields CDR1 SGHNT and CDR2 YENEEA. The CDR3 is 13 amino acids. The V gene lost 5 bases and the J gene lost 6 bases, with 13 bases spanning the gap. The CDR3 loop reads CASSLGGVAEAFF. Here the CDR3 DNA reads TGTGCCAGCAGCCTAGGCGGAGTAGCTGAAGCTTTCTTT.

V usage is TRBV27 and J usage is TRBJ1-1; possibly TRBD1 for D (6 bases). The V gene lost 6 bases and the J gene lost 2 bases, with 10 bases spanning the gap. CDR1 is MNHEY and CDR2 is SMNVEV in the germline V gene (reference sequence). The CDR3 has 13 amino acids. For the CDR3, the DNA is TGTGCCAGCAGCACGGGACACAACACTGAAGCTTTCTTT. Translation: CASSTGHNTEAFF.

CDR3 bases: TGTGCCAGTAGTACCCGGACAGAGCAGTTCTTC. Translated: CASSTRTEQFF. This chain uses TRBV19 with TRBJ2-1, with D maybe TRBD1 (5 bases). This CDR3 is 11 amino acids long. In germline, CDR1 is LNHDA, CDR2 SQIVND (reference sequence). The V end was cut by 4 bases, the J end by 10 bases, with 8 bases between.

The chain uses TRBV5-1 and TRBJ2-5; perhaps TRBD1 as D (6 bases). Germline loops: CDR1 SGHRS, CDR2 YFSETQ. Trimming left V 0 bases short and J 1 base short, with 16 bases between. The CDR3 contains 17 residues. CDR3 amino acids: CASSLGGTGRAQETQYF. CDR3 DNA: TGCGCCAGCAGCTTGGGGGGAACAGGGCGAGCCCAAGAGACCCAGTACTTC. The complete variable domain, with remaining parts taken from reference TRBV5-1 and TRBJ2-5, reads KAGVTQTPRYLIKTRGQQVTLSCSPISGHRSVSWYQQTPGQGLQFLFEYFSETQRNKGNFPGRFSGRQFSNSRSEMNVSTLELGDSALYLCASSLGGTGRAQETQYFGPGTRLLVL.

This clone has only one observation. The chain is built from TRBV18 and TRBJ1-1, with a weak D call TRBD1 (5 bases). Germline CDR1 is KGHSH and CDR2 is LQKENI. This CDR3 is 15 amino acids long. The V end was cut by 1 base, the J end by 2 bases, with 11 bases between. In nucleotides, the CDR3 is TGTGCCAGCTCACCACAGGGACTTACAAACACTGAAGCTTTCTTT. Its translation: CASSPQGLTNTEAFF. Combining the CDR3 with reference TRBV18 and TRBJ1-1 gives the whole variable domain NAGVMQNPRHLVRRRGQEARLRCSPMKGHSHVYWYRQLPEEGLKFMVYLQKENIIDESGMPKERFSAEFPKEGPSILRIQQVVRGDSAAYFCASSPQGLTNTEAFFGQGTRLTVV.

V usage is TRBV6-5 and J usage is TRBJ2-3, with TRBD1 identical over 8 bases. The germline gives CDR1 MNHEY, CDR2 SVGAGI. The CDR3 has 16 residues. Trimming at V came to 3 bases and at J to 4 bases, leaving 9 bases not matched to a gene. The DNA of the CDR3 is TGTGCCAGCAGTTATAGAACAGGGGGTAGTGCAGATACGCAGTATTTT. Protein product: CASSYRTGGSADTQYF.

The V call is TRBV29-1, the J call TRBJ2-2, with a weak D call TRBD1 (5 bases). CDR3 length: 13 residues. Germline lookup yields CDR1 SQVTM and CDR2 ANQGSEA. V lost 3 bases to trimming and J lost 5 bases, with 10 bases between them. The CDR3 coding sequence is TGCAGCGTTGACAGGGCGTCGACCGGGGAGCTGTTTTTT. Encoded protein: CSVDRASTGELFF.